This T cell receptor beta chain appears in the sequencing data of a study of vaccination effects on CD4 cells after COVID-19. Across the study: The median interval between the second dose and post-vaccine sampling was 72 days. General study findings and limits: Researchers report that only 1 of 255 vaccine-induced clones in healthy vaccinees cross-reacted with common cold coronaviruses.

Notes on this clone: Antigen unknown.

Sequencing followed a ViraFEST assay step that expanded antigen-specific CD4+ T cells with viral peptide pools. A roughly 10-day culture period preceded the isolation of CD4+ T cells. Each participant was given two doses of one vaccine (BNT162b2 or mRNA-1273). Vaccine recipients, nucleocapsid antibody negative, had no prior SARS-CoV-2 infection. It was with roughly 10 IU/ml IL-2 and around 10 ug/ml peptides that about 2 million PBMC per well were cultured. Method: immunoSEQ multiplex PCR; TCRdb's copy keeps in-frame clones and lacks some. This table has about 14,000 clones, over 55% appearing once. The TCR comes from a human donor who received a COVID-19 vaccine. This specimen consisted of CD4+ T cells from PBMCs cultured with SARS-CoV-2 spike peptides, obtained after COVID-19 vaccination.

The CDR3 region is CATSRTSTDTQYF. The DNA of the CDR3 is TGTGCCACCAGTAGAACTAGCACAGATACGCAGTATTTT. This chain uses TRBV24-1 with TRBJ2-3; unclear D gene. Looked up from germline, CDR1 is KGHDR and CDR2 is SFDVKD. The V and J ends lost 6 bases and 0 bases respectively, with 6 bases between them. CDR3 length equals 13 residues.